The 25 T cell receptor beta chains listed next were all sequenced from one sample in a study of blood T cell repertoires in COVID-19. Sequencing used immunoSEQ multiplex PCR; TCRdb keeps in-frame clones, though not all of them. The sample holds approximately 220,000 clones, around four fifths seen once. The material sequenced was PBMCs or T cells enriched from blood (not recorded which). The receptors come from a woman in her forties or fifties who had been exposed to COVID-19.

The chain combines TRBV20-1 with TRBJ1-2, with a weak D call TRBD1 (6 bases). The length of the CDR3 is 13 residues. Germline CDR1 is DFQATT and CDR2 is SNEGSKA (reference sequence). The V and J ends lost 3 bases and 7 bases respectively, with 15 bases between them. The CDR3 DNA reads as TGCAGTGCTAGTCTACGGGGGGCCGGTGGCTACACCTTC. This translates into CSASLRGAGGYTF.

The chain couples TRBV2 to TRBJ2-3; TRBD2 aligns across 9 bases. CDR1 SNHLY and CDR2 FYNNEI come from the germline V gene. Trimming removed 5 bases from V and 2 bases from J; junction bases left unmatched: 8. The CDR3 covers 16 residues. Written as DNA, the CDR3 is TGTGCCAGCAGTTCTAGCGGGACCCGGCTCACAGATACGCAGTATTTT. Translating gives CASSSSGTRLTDTQYF.

The chain combines TRBV4-3 with TRBJ1-3; D unresolved. The CDR3 covers 15 residues. CDR1 is LGHNA and CDR2 is YSLEER in the germline V gene. The ends were cut back, 1 base at V and 5 bases at J, with 12 bases in the middle. CDR3: CASSQVLGIRNTIYF. In nucleotides, the CDR3 is TGCGCCAGCAGCCAAGTGTTGGGCATTCGAAACACCATATATTTT.

The chain couples TRBV19 to TRBJ1-1, with 7 bases aligning to TRBD1. Germline CDR1 and CDR2: LNHDA and SQIVND (reference sequence). Trimming took 3 bases from V and 1 from J; bases not matched to a gene: 11. The CDR3 covers 17 residues. Here the CDR3 reads CASSINVGQTKNTEAFF. The DNA of the CDR3 is TGTGCCAGTAGTATTAACGTGGGACAGACGAAGAACACTGAAGCTTTCTTT.

This chain uses TRBV6-2 or TRBV6-3 with TRBJ2-7; 10 nucleotides align to TRBD2. CDR3 length equals 15 residues. V was clipped by 5 bases and J by 3 bases; unmatched bases: 7. Germline CDR1 and CDR2: MNHEY and SVGEGT. CDR3 nucleotides: TGTGCCAGCAGTGCCTCTAGCGGGGGCCTCTACGAGCAGTACTTC. It yields the protein CASSASSGGLYEQYF.

The chain carries TRBV5-6 and TRBJ1-2; possible D gene TRBD1, 5 bases. Germline V lookup: CDR1 SGHDT, CDR2 YYEEEE. This CDR3 region has 15 residues. The V and J ends lost 1 base and 3 bases respectively, with 13 bases between them. The CDR3 DNA sequence: TGTGCCAGCAGCTTGAACGGGAGAGGGGACTATGGCTACACCTTC. This encodes CASSLNGRGDYGYTF.

The chain recombines TRBV18 with TRBJ2-2; perhaps TRBD1 as D (7 bases). This CDR3 spans 15 amino acids. The V and J ends lost 4 bases and 0 bases respectively, with 9 bases between them. The germline V gene encodes CDR1 KGHSH and CDR2 LQKENI. DNA of the CDR3: TGTGCCAGCTCACGCGGGACAGCGAACACCGGGGAGCTGTTTTTT. As protein: CASSRGTANTGELFF.

V gene TRBV5-1 combines with J gene TRBJ1-4; 10 bases are a match to TRBD1. The V segment lost 4 bases and the J segment 8 bases; nucleotides outside the gene matches: 8. Germline V gene sequence: CDR1 SGHRS, CDR2 YFSETQ. The CDR3 contains 15 residues. CDR3 bases: TGCGCCAGCAGCCCGGCCGGGACAGGGGAAGAAAAACTGTTTTTT. As protein: CASSPAGTGEEKLFF.

This chain connects TRBV18 to TRBJ1-4, with D hard to call. Germline V gene sequence: CDR1 KGHSH, CDR2 LQKENI. Trimming pared 5 bases from V and 9 bases from J, leaving 13 bases between. The CDR3 is 13 residues long. The CDR3 loop is CASSFQQSQKLFF. CDR3 nucleotide sequence: TGTGCCAGCTCATTTCAACAATCACAAAAACTGTTTTTT.

The CDR3 loop is CASSKNREPLHF. In DNA, the CDR3 is TGTGCCAGCAGTAAAAACAGGGAGCCCCTCCACTTT. The V gene is TRBV27, the J gene TRBJ1-6, with a tentative D call TRBD1 (6 bases). Trimming took 5 bases from V and 13 from J, leaving 12 bases between them. The CDR3 covers 12 residues. The germline CDR1 and CDR2 sequences are MNHEY and SMNVEV (reference sequence).

The CDR3 DNA is TGTGCCTGGAGTTCAGGACAGACCTACAATGAGCAGTTCTTC. Its protein is CAWSSGQTYNEQFF. The chain is built from TRBV30 and TRBJ2-1, with a tentative D call TRBD1 (6 bases). CDR3 length: 14 amino acids. Between the trimmed V and J ends, which lost 2 bases and 2 bases, there was a span of 10 bases. The V gene's germline CDR1 is GTSNPN and CDR2 SVGIG (reference sequence).

V gene TRBV7-8 combines with J gene TRBJ2-5, with 12 bases fitting TRBD2. The junction had 9 bases not matched to a gene; V was cut back by 5 bases and J by 5 bases. Germline CDR1 and CDR2: SGHVS and FQNEAQ. The CDR3 runs to 16 residues. The CDR3 region has the DNA TGTGCCAGCAGCAGACTAGCGGGGGTTCCCGGGGAGACCCAGTACTTC. The encoded protein is CASSRLAGVPGETQYF.

V and J are TRBV19 and TRBJ1-2; no clear D. V dropped 3 bases and J dropped 7 bases, with 9 bases sitting between them. The V gene's germline CDR1 is LNHDA and CDR2 SQIVND (reference sequence). The CDR3 covers 12 residues. This CDR3 reads CASSIGGGGYTF. DNA for the CDR3: TGTGCCAGTAGTATCGGTGGAGGTGGCTACACCTTC.

V and J are TRBV5-1 and TRBJ2-3; TRBD2 aligns across 14 bases. The germline CDR1 and CDR2 sequences are SGHRS and YFSETQ. The CDR3 has 17 amino acids. With 4 bases clipped from V and 4 bases from J, the junction kept 8 bases outside the gene matches. CDR3: CASSPLTSGGASDTQYF. The CDR3 region has the DNA TGCGCCAGCAGCCCCCTGACTAGCGGGGGGGCATCAGATACGCAGTATTTT.

This chain joins TRBV7-2 and TRBJ2-3; D gene ambiguous. The V end lost 2 bases, the J end lost 1 base, and 13 bases lay between the germline ends. Looked up from germline, CDR1 is SGHTA and CDR2 is FQGNSA. This CDR3 comprises 16 residues. This CDR3 reads CASSLLTLRGTDTQYF. CDR3 nucleotide sequence: TGTGCCAGCAGCTTATTGACCCTCCGGGGCACAGATACGCAGTATTTT.

This clone was found once. V is TRBV15 and J is TRBJ2-1; maybe TRBD1 (6 bases). The CDR3 runs 14 residues. The germline V gene has CDR1 LNHNV and CDR2 YYDKDF (reference sequence). Trimming cost V 5 bases and J 7 bases, with 15 bases left between them. As DNA, the CDR3 is TGTGCCACCAGCCCCCGGGACATAGGAAATGAGCAGTTCTTC. This gives the protein CATSPRDIGNEQFF.

The genes are TRBV5-1 and TRBJ2-1, with 8 nucleotides matching TRBD2. In germline, CDR1 is SGHRS, CDR2 YFSETQ. J lost 6 bases, V lost 1 base, and 6 bases had no gene match. CDR3 length: 15 residues. The CDR3 bases are TGCGCCAGCAGCTTGACCGGGGGGGCCGTCAATGAGCAGTTCTTC. This gives the protein CASSLTGGAVNEQFF.

This sequence joins TRBV9 and TRBJ2-3; D might be TRBD1 (5 bases). Trimming cost V 4 bases and J 2 bases, with 17 bases left between them. Germline loops: CDR1 SGDLS, CDR2 YYNGEE. The CDR3 totals 16 residues. CDR3 loop: CASSSTGNSPTDTQYF. The CDR3 nucleotides read TGTGCCAGCAGCTCCACAGGAAATAGTCCCACAGATACGCAGTATTTT.

The chain carries TRBV12-3 or TRBV12-4 and TRBJ1-5; D is unresolved. The V gene lost 3 bases and the J gene lost 6 bases, with 6 bases spanning the gap. The CDR3 has 12 residues. In nucleotides, the CDR3 is TGTGCCAGCAGTTTGGGGAGTCAGCCCCAGCATTTT. Translation: CASSLGSQPQHF.

This clone showed up just once. The chain joins TRBV28 to TRBJ2-7, with 7 bases aligning to TRBD2. The germline gives CDR1 MDHEN, CDR2 SYDVKM. The trim removed 3 bases at V and 0 bases at J, leaving 11 bases unmatched. This CDR3 is 17 amino acids long. This CDR3 is CASSFLRGSLSSYEQYF. Here the CDR3 DNA reads TGTGCCAGCAGTTTTCTGCGGGGGTCCCTGAGCTCCTACGAGCAGTACTTC.

This clone is a singleton in its sample. V is TRBV5-1 and J is TRBJ1-1; possible D gene TRBD1, 6 bases. With 0 bases removed from V and 0 bases from J, the gap between germline ends came to 6 bases. This CDR3 has 14 amino acids. Germline V gene sequence: CDR1 SGHRS, CDR2 YFSETQ. The CDR3 nucleotides read TGCGCCAGCAGCTTGGGGACAGTGAACACTGAAGCTTTCTTT. Its translation is CASSLGTVNTEAFF.

This chain connects TRBV5-5 to TRBJ1-2; D call uncertain. This CDR3 comprises 14 residues. Germline lookup yields CDR1 SGHKS and CDR2 YYEKEE (reference sequence). Trimming pared 4 bases from V and 0 bases from J, leaving 10 bases between. The CDR3 spells CASSGIRTNYGYTF. The CDR3 DNA reads TGTGCCAGCAGCGGTATCAGGACTAACTATGGCTACACCTTC.

The rearrangement joins TRBV7-8 to TRBJ1-3, with D possibly matching TRBD1 (6 bases). This CDR3 spans 16 amino acids. Trimming pared 0 bases from V and 4 bases from J, leaving 13 bases between. Germline V gene sequence: CDR1 SGHVS, CDR2 FQNEAQ. CDR3 sequence (DNA): TGTGCCAGCAGCTTAGCGGGGGCAGTAGTCGGAAACACCATATATTTT. Its protein is CASSLAGAVVGNTIYF.

The V and J genes are TRBV10-1 and TRBJ1-2, with 10 bases identical to TRBD1. The CDR3 loop spans 15 amino acids. The V and J ends lost 5 bases and 7 bases, in that order; junction bases with no gene match: 10. Germline V gene data show CDR1 as WNHNN and CDR2 as SYGVQD (reference sequence). The CDR3 here is CASSPDPDRGGGYTF. CDR3 DNA: TGCGCCAGCAGTCCCGATCCGGACAGGGGGGGTGGCTACACCTTC.

The CDR3: CASSPPVRGGYTF. The CDR3, as DNA: TGTGCCAGCTCACCACCTGTACGCGGGGGCTACACCTTC. The chain is built from TRBV18 and TRBJ1-2; D is uncertain. V lost 0 bases and J lost 8, with 10 bases in between. CDR3 length: 13 residues. Germline CDR1 KGHSH, CDR2 LQKENI.